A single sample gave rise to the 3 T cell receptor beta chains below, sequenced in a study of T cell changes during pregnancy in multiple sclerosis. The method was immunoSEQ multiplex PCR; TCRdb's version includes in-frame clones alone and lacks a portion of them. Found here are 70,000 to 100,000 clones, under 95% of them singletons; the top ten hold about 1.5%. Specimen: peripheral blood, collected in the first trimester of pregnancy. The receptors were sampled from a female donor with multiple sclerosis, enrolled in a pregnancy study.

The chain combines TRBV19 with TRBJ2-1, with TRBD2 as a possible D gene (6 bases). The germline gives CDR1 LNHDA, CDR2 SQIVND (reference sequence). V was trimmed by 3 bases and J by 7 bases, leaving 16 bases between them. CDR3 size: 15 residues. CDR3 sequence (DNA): TGTGCCAGTAGTATTGGTAGCGGTCCAGGGAATGAGCAGTTCTTC. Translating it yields CASSIGSGPGNEQFF.

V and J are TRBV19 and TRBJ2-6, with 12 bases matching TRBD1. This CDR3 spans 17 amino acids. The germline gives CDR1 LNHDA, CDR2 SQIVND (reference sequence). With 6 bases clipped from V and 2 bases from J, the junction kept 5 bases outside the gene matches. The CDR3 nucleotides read TGTGCCAGTAGGACCGGGACAGGGGGCACTGGGGCCAACGTCCTGACTTTC. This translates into CASRTGTGGTGANVLTF.

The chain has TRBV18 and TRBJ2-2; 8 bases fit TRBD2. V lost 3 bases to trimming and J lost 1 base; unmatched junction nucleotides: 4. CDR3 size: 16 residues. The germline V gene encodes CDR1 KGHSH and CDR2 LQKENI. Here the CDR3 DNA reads TGTGCCAGCTCACCGAGGCGGGGGGAGAACACCGGGGAGCTGTTTTTT. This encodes CASSPRRGENTGELFF.